This record covers a single T cell receptor beta chain. This specimen belongs to a study of blood T cell repertoires in COVID-19. On the study more broadly: Material from acute and convalescent COVID-19 was sourced from the United States, Italy and Spain. PBMCs, B-cell-depleted T cells, or T cells provided the cDNA or gDNA that made up the material.

The CDR3 spans 15 residues. Trimming cost V 4 bases and J 3 bases, with 16 bases left between them. Germline values: CDR1 MDHEN, CDR2 SYDVKM. Original processing notes: Estimates of nucleated cell counts were drawn from the amplification of reference gene primers. Produced via immunoSEQ multiplex PCR; TCRdb's table is partial and in-frame only. That table gives V, J and clone size, and the DNA gave D and trimming. Among about 140,000 clones listed, roughly four fifths were seen once. The receptor was isolated from a woman aged 60-70 years with acute or convalescent COVID-19. The chain recombines TRBV28 with TRBJ2-7; no reliable D call. Source material: peripheral blood. The CDR3 bases are TGTGCCAGCAGTTCCGGCCGAACCCTAGTCTACGAGCAGTACTTC. Translated: CASSSGRTLVYEQYF.